The 19 T cell receptor beta chains in this list originate from one sample, sequenced in a study of blood T cell repertoires in COVID-19. Assay: immunoSEQ multiplex PCR; the TCRdb copy retains only in-frame clones and omits some. The sample has about 240,000 clones, around 83% seen once. Sequenced sample: peripheral blood. Receptor source: a woman aged 45-65 years with COVID-19, enrolled during active disease.

V and J are TRBV15 and TRBJ2-6, with D uncertain. The CDR3 runs 15 residues. Germline V CDR1 and CDR2: LNHNV, YYDKDF (reference sequence). Trimming shortened V by 1 base and J by 0 bases, and 4 bases separated the two germline ends. This CDR3 reads CATSRALSGANVLTF. The CDR3 DNA sequence: TGTGCCACCAGCAGAGCCCTCTCTGGGGCCAACGTCCTGACTTTC.

This chain connects TRBV19 to TRBJ1-1; 11 bases line up with TRBD1. CDR1 and CDR2 from the germline V gene are LNHDA and SQIVND (reference sequence). The length of the CDR3 is 15 residues. V lost 5 bases and J lost 4; bases outside the gene matches: 6. The DNA of the CDR3 is TGTGCCAGTAGTCCAAGGACAGGGGGCATCACTGAAGCTTTCTTT. Amino acids: CASSPRTGGITEAFF.

The gene calls are TRBV28 and TRBJ2-2; tentatively, D is TRBD1 (6 bases). From germline, CDR1 is MDHEN and CDR2 SYDVKM. The CDR3 spans 15 residues. V shed 1 base and J shed 5 bases, with 11 bases lying between them. The DNA for the CDR3 is TGTGCCAGCAGTTTATTGTCCCAGGGGACCGGGGAGCTGTTTTTT. The encoded protein is CASSLLSQGTGELFF. Full variable domain (missing parts from reference TRBV28 and TRBJ2-2): DVKVTQSSRYLVKRTGEKVFLECVQDMDHENMFWYRQDPGLGLRLIYFSYDVKMKEKGDIPEGYSVSREKKERFSLILESASTNQTSMYLCASSLLSQGTGELFFGEGSRLTVL.

CDR3 nucleotides: TGTGCCAGCAGTTCGACAGGGTGGGGCAATCAGCCCCAGCATTTT. Translated, it gives CASSSTGWGNQPQHF. J is TRBJ1-5 and V is TRBV28; TRBD1 agrees at 7 bases. The CDR3 is 15 amino acids. Germline assignment: CDR1 MDHEN and CDR2 SYDVKM. J was trimmed by 2 bases and V by 4 bases; bases with no gene match: 5.

This sequence joins TRBV11-2 and TRBJ2-7; 9 positions match TRBD1. Per germline, CDR1 SGHAT and CDR2 FQNNGV. The length of the CDR3 is 18 residues. V lost 0 bases to trimming and J lost 0 bases; unmatched junction nucleotides: 9. For the CDR3, the DNA is TGTGCCAGCAGCTTAGATCCCCCCGGGACAGGGAGCTCCTACGAGCAGTACGTC. As protein: CASSLDPPGTGSSYEQYV.

Written as DNA, the CDR3 is TGTGCCACCGGACAGTTCTCCTACGAGCAGTACTTC. It yields the protein CATGQFSYEQYF. The V call is TRBV10-3, the J call TRBJ2-7, with D possibly TRBD1 on 6 matching bases. CDR1 is ENHRY, CDR2 SYGVKD, per germline. CDR3 size: 12 residues. Trimming took 10 bases from V and 0 from J, leaving 10 bases between them.

This clone was recorded only once. This chain joins TRBV30 and TRBJ1-2; D remains ambiguous. Looked up from germline, CDR1 is GTSNPN and CDR2 is SVGIG (reference sequence). This CDR3 region has 11 residues. Deletions cut 0 bases from V and 9 bases from J, with 8 bases between. The chain's CDR3 is CAWSVEGRYTF. Here the CDR3 DNA reads TGTGCCTGGAGTGTAGAGGGTCGCTACACCTTC. The full variable domain, rest sourced from reference TRBV30 and TRBJ1-2, is SQTIHQWPATLVQPVGSPLSLECTVEGTSNPNLYWYRQAAGRGLQLLFYSVGIGQISSEVPQNLSASRPQDRQFILSSKKLLLSDSGFYLCAWSVEGRYTFGSGTRLTVV.

The chain has TRBV12-3 or TRBV12-4 and TRBJ2-5, with D unclear. V was cut by 2 bases and J by 10 bases, with 8 bases left in between. The CDR3 has 11 amino acids. CDR3 residues: CASSLSSGQYF. CDR3 bases: TGTGCCAGCAGTTTATCGTCCGGCCAGTACTTC.

The J gene is TRBJ1-1, the V gene TRBV7-2; unclear D gene. V lost 5 bases and J 3 bases, leaving 16 bases between the germline ends. The CDR3 runs to 15 residues. Germline lookup yields CDR1 SGHTA and CDR2 FQGNSA. The CDR3 nucleotides are TGTGCCAGCAGCGAAATCCTGTTACGAGACACTGAAGCTTTCTTT. Amino acid sequence: CASSEILLRDTEAFF.

V is TRBV21-1 and J is TRBJ2-7; the listed D gene, TRBD1, was not tested against the DNA. TRBV21-1 is classified as a pseudogene. This CDR3 is built from 17 residues. As DNA, the CDR3 is TGTGCCAGCAGCAAAGGCTTCGACAGGGGGGCCTCCTACGAGCAGTACGTC. Its protein is CASSKGFDRGASYEQYV.

This chain uses TRBV19 with TRBJ2-4, with a tentative D call TRBD2 (5 bases). This CDR3 spans 13 amino acids. The germline V gene has CDR1 LNHDA and CDR2 SQIVND (reference sequence). Trimming took off 5 bases at V and 10 bases at J, with 15 bases between the two ends. This chain's CDR3 is CASSSNGPGIQYF. For the CDR3, the DNA is TGTGCCAGTAGTTCTAACGGCCCGGGGATTCAGTACTTC.

This chain links TRBV23-1 with TRBJ2-1; possibly TRBD2 for D (5 bases). TRBV23-1 is treated as an ORF (open reading frame) with a function not yet certain. The CDR3 covers 17 residues. Trimming took off 3 bases at V and 2 bases at J, with 17 bases between the two ends. The CDR3 sequence: CASSHISGICTYNEQFF. The CDR3 DNA follows: TGCGCCAGCAGTCATATCTCGGGAATCTGTACCTACAATGAGCAGTTCTTC.

The genes are TRBV19 and TRBJ1-2, with D perhaps matching TRBD1 (6 bases). Germline values: CDR1 LNHDA, CDR2 SQIVND (reference sequence). CDR3 size: 17 residues. The V end lost 0 bases, the J end lost 0 bases, and 14 bases lay between the germline ends. Here the CDR3 DNA reads TGTGCCAGTAGTATAGACTTACAGGGAATCGCTAACTATGGCTACACCTTC. Translated: CASSIDLQGIANYGYTF.

The rearrangement uses TRBV5-6 and TRBJ1-4; 8 bases map to TRBD1. J was trimmed by 10 bases and V by 2 bases; bases with no gene match: 7. Germline assignment: CDR1 SGHDT and CDR2 YYEEEE. The length of the CDR3 is 14 residues. This CDR3 reads CASSLGQGPGKLFF. The CDR3 DNA reads TGTGCCAGCAGCTTAGGACAGGGTCCAGGAAAACTGTTTTTT.

The chain carries TRBV21-1 and TRBJ1-1; the table's D call of TRBD1 was not tested on the DNA. TRBV21-1 is reported as a pseudogene. CDR3 size: 16 residues. The CDR3 loop reads CASTTLSDGQNTEAFF. Written as DNA, the CDR3 is TGTGCCAGCACCACTCTCTCAGATGGACAGAACACTGAAGCTTTCTTT.

The CDR3 here is CASSLAGELYF. In DNA, the CDR3 is TGTGCCAGCAGCTTGGCGGGGGAACTTTACTTC. V is TRBV5-5 and J is TRBJ2-5, with D perhaps matching TRBD2 (6 bases). Trimming took 0 bases from V and 14 from J, leaving 11 bases between them. CDR3 length equals 11 residues. The V gene's germline CDR1 is SGHKS and CDR2 YYEKEE (reference sequence).

This chain connects TRBV7-2 to TRBJ2-1; D may be TRBD1 (6 bases). The CDR3 runs 14 residues. Germline CDR1 reads SGHTA; CDR2 reads FQGNSA. Trimming removed 5 bases at V and 4 bases at J, with 12 bases between. The CDR3 is CASSETGSYNEQFF. For the CDR3, the DNA is TGTGCCAGCAGCGAGACAGGCAGTTACAATGAGCAGTTCTTC.

This clone was seen more than once but under ten times. The chain employs TRBV12-3 or TRBV12-4 and TRBJ1-5; D is perhaps TRBD1 (5 bases). This CDR3 has 13 amino acids. V was shortened by 7 bases and J by 6 bases, with 13 bases between the two germline ends. For the CDR3, the DNA is TGTGCCAGCACCTGGGGGGATAGTCAGCCCCAGCATTTT. It translates to CASTWGDSQPQHF.

The rearrangement joins TRBV6-1 to TRBJ2-1; a possible D gene is TRBD1 (6 bases). This CDR3 contains 14 residues. The ends were cut back, 2 bases at V and 2 bases at J, with 7 bases in the middle. The germline V gene encodes CDR1 MNHNS and CDR2 SASEGT. CDR3 bases: TGTGCCAGCAGTGAAAACAGGGCCTACAATGAGCAGTTCTTC. Its translation is CASSENRAYNEQFF.